The 18 T cell receptor beta chains presented below share a single source sample, sequenced in a study of blood T cell repertoires in COVID-19. The assay was immunoSEQ multiplex PCR, and TCRdb's table has in-frame clones only and misses some. In the table there are roughly 190,000 clones, roughly 84% of which are singletons. What was sequenced was PBMCs or T cells enriched from blood (not recorded which). The receptors derive from a woman in her twenties or thirties who had recovered from COVID-19.

The chain uses TRBV6-1 and TRBJ1-1; unclear D gene. Germline CDR1 and CDR2: MNHNS and SASEGT. The length of the CDR3 is 15 residues. Trimming took 3 bases from V and 4 from J, leaving 15 bases between them. The CDR3 DNA reads TGTGCCAGCAGTGATTCGGAAGTACGGGGCACTGAAGCTTTCTTT. This codes for CASSDSEVRGTEAFF.

This clone was observed a few times. This chain links TRBV28 with TRBJ1-1, with a tentative D call TRBD1 (5 bases). This CDR3 is 13 amino acids long. V gave up 10 bases and J gave up 5 bases, with 17 bases separating them. From germline, CDR1 is MDHEN and CDR2 SYDVKM. Written as DNA, the CDR3 is TGTGCCACCGACGGGGGAGGAGAGACTGAAGCTTTCTTT. It translates to CATDGGGETEAFF. Filled out from reference TRBV28 and TRBJ1-1, the complete variable domain reads DVKVTQSSRYLVKRTGEKVFLECVQDMDHENMFWYRQDPGLGLRLIYFSYDVKMKEKGDIPEGYSVSREKKERFSLILESASTNQTSMYLCATDGGGETEAFFGQGTRLTVV.

The chain uses TRBV27 and TRBJ1-5, with D perhaps matching TRBD1 (5 bases). The CDR3 totals 15 residues. Trimming took 3 bases from V and 4 from J, leaving 13 bases between them. The germline V gene has CDR1 MNHEY and CDR2 SMNVEV (reference sequence). Here the CDR3 reads CASSFGGGPNQPQHF. The DNA for the CDR3 is TGTGCCAGCAGTTTTGGGGGGGGACCTAATCAGCCCCAGCATTTT.

The table lists this clone with a count of one. V and J are TRBV29-1 and TRBJ2-1; 8 positions match TRBD2. The germline gives CDR1 SQVTM, CDR2 ANQGSEA. V was pared by 4 bases and J by 2 bases, with 1 base of the junction left unmatched. The length of the CDR3 is 13 residues. This CDR3 reads CSVAGLAYNEQFF. The CDR3 DNA follows: TGCAGCGTTGCGGGACTAGCCTACAATGAGCAGTTCTTC.

The rearrangement uses TRBV6-2 or TRBV6-3 and TRBJ2-7, with 7 bases aligning to TRBD1. This CDR3 spans 14 amino acids. Trimming cost V 6 bases and J 9 bases; bases outside gene matches: 14. Germline CDR1 and CDR2: MNHEY and SVGEGT. DNA of the CDR3: TGTGCCAGCAGCCCCGCCACAGGGGCCCAGGCGCAGTACTTC. Translation: CASSPATGAQAQYF.

Here the CDR3 reads CASRGTAFDNQPQHF. The CDR3 DNA is TGTGCCAGCAGGGGGACAGCCTTTGACAATCAGCCCCAGCATTTT. This chain joins TRBV28 and TRBJ1-5; 7 bases fit TRBD1. This CDR3 is 15 amino acids long. Germline loops: CDR1 MDHEN, CDR2 SYDVKM. The V segment lost 6 bases and the J segment 3 bases; nucleotides outside the gene matches: 8.

J is TRBJ2-6 and V is TRBV5-1; tentatively, D is TRBD1 (6 bases). The CDR3 sequence is 15 residues long. V was trimmed by 0 bases and J by 2 bases, leaving 6 bases between them. Germline V CDR1 and CDR2: SGHRS, YFSETQ. The CDR3 region is CASSLEGAGANVLTF. The CDR3 nucleotides read TGCGCCAGCAGCTTGGAGGGGGCTGGGGCCAACGTCCTGACTTTC.

This clone was detected only once. The chain links TRBV10-3 to TRBJ1-4; D unclear. CDR1 is ENHRY and CDR2 is SYGVKD in the germline V gene. This CDR3 is built from 12 residues. The ends were cut back, 10 bases at V and 6 bases at J, with 12 bases in the middle. Written as DNA, the CDR3 is TGTGCCACCCAAGGGCGGGATGAAAAACTGTTTTTT. Translated: CATQGRDEKLFF.

J is TRBJ2-1 and V is TRBV7-2; D not resolved. With 6 bases removed from V and 3 bases from J, the gap between germline ends came to 15 bases. Germline V lookup: CDR1 SGHTA, CDR2 FQGNSA. This CDR3 has 15 residues. In DNA, the CDR3 is TGTGCCAGCAGTGAGAGCGCAACAAACTACAATGAGCAGTTCTTC. It is translated as CASSESATNYNEQFF.

The V gene is TRBV11-1, the J gene TRBJ1-6; D is unresolved. The V end lost 5 bases, the J end lost 3 bases, and 14 bases lay between the germline ends. Germline CDR1 reads SGHAT; CDR2 reads FQDESV (reference sequence). The CDR3 consists of 16 residues. The CDR3 bases are TGTGCCAGCAGCGAACGAGGAAGAGGCTATAATTCACCCCTCCACTTT. Amino acids: CASSERGRGYNSPLHF.

The chain joins TRBV3-1 (or the pseudogene TRBV3-2) to TRBJ2-2; 11 nucleotides line up with TRBD2. Unmatched junction bases numbered 7, after V lost 4 bases and J lost 6 bases. Germline V gene lookup returns CDR1 LGHDT and CDR2 YNNKEL (reference sequence). The CDR3 covers 16 residues. The CDR3 coding sequence is TGTGCCAGCAGCCCCTGGTCTAGCGGGAGGCCCGGGGAGCTGTTTTTT. Its translation is CASSPWSSGRPGELFF.

The chain uses TRBV5-8 and TRBJ2-5; D may be TRBD1 (5 bases). Trimming took 0 bases from V and 1 from J, leaving 10 bases between them. The CDR3 covers 15 residues. Germline V gene lookup returns CDR1 SGHTS and CDR2 YDEGEE. CDR3: CASSLVLGRQETQYF. The CDR3 DNA reads TGTGCCAGCAGCTTGGTCCTGGGGCGCCAAGAGACCCAGTACTTC.

The rearrangement links TRBV7-2 to TRBJ1-4; D is perhaps TRBD1 (6 bases). CDR3 length: 14 amino acids. V was clipped by 4 bases and J by 5 bases, with 11 bases between them. From germline, CDR1 is SGHTA and CDR2 FQGNSA. The CDR3 is CASSWGHGNEKLFF. The CDR3 nucleotides read TGTGCCAGCAGCTGGGGACATGGGAATGAAAAACTGTTTTTT. Drawing the rest from reference TRBV7-2 and TRBJ1-4, the complete variable domain is GAGVSQSPSNKVTEKGKDVELRCDPISGHTALYWYRQSLGQGLEFLIYFQGNSAPDKSGLPSDRFSAERTGGSVSTLTIQRTQQEDSAVYLCASSWGHGNEKLFFGSGTQLSVL.

The chain couples TRBV7-9 to TRBJ2-5, with 8 bases matching TRBD1. This CDR3 region has 15 residues. Germline V CDR1 and CDR2: SEHNR, FQNEAQ (reference sequence). J lost 1 base, V lost 2 bases, and 3 bases had no gene match. CDR3 protein: CASSLIGQGQETQYF. The CDR3 bases are TGTGCCAGCAGCTTAATAGGACAGGGCCAAGAGACCCAGTACTTC.

The rearrangement uses TRBV23-1 and TRBJ2-2; 9 nucleotides match TRBD1. TRBV23-1 carries the ORF label, with uncertain function. J gave up 1 base and V 11 bases, and 17 bases lay outside the gene matches. The length of the CDR3 is 18 residues. DNA of the CDR3: TGCGCCCGGGTGAGCGGACAGGGGCTAAAATTGAACACCGGGGAGCTGTTTTTT. Protein sequence: CARVSGQGLKLNTGELFF.

The chain has TRBV30 and TRBJ2-1; D may be TRBD1 (5 bases). The CDR3 covers 15 residues. Trimming took off 2 bases at V and 0 bases at J, with 11 bases between the two ends. Germline V lookup: CDR1 GTSNPN, CDR2 SVGIG (reference sequence). The DNA of the CDR3 is TGTGCCTGGAGTACGACAGAGAGCTCCTACAATGAGCAGTTCTTC. Its protein is CAWSTTESSYNEQFF.

The V gene is TRBV30, the J gene TRBJ1-1, with TRBD1 matching over 7 bases. Germline V lookup: CDR1 GTSNPN, CDR2 SVGIG (reference sequence). The CDR3 is made up of 14 amino acids. Trimming at V came to 3 bases and at J to 10 bases, leaving 14 bases not matched to a gene. CDR3 residues: CAWRKDRVGGRAFF. The CDR3 bases are TGTGCCTGGAGGAAAGACAGGGTGGGCGGTAGAGCTTTCTTT.

The sample holds one count of this clone. The V call is TRBV5-1, the J call TRBJ2-5; D call uncertain. This CDR3 comprises 11 residues. The V gene's germline CDR1 is SGHRS and CDR2 YFSETQ. V lost 5 bases, J lost 4 bases, and 6 bases lay in between. The DNA for the CDR3 is TGCGCCAGCAGGGCAATAGAGACCCAGTACTTC. Translating it yields CASRAIETQYF.